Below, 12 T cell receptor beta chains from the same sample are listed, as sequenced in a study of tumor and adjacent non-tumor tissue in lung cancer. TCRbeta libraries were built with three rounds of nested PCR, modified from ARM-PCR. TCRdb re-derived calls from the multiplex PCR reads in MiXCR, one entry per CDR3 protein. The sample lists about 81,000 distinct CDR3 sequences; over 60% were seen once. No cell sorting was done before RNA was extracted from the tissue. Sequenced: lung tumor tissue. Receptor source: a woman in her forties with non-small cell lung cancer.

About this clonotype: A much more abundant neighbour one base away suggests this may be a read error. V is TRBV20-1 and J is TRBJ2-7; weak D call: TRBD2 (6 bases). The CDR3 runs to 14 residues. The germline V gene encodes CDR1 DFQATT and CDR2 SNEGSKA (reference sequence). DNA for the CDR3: TGCAGTGCTAGAGGAGAGGACTACTCCTACGAGCAGCACTTC. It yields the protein CSARGEDYSYEQHF.

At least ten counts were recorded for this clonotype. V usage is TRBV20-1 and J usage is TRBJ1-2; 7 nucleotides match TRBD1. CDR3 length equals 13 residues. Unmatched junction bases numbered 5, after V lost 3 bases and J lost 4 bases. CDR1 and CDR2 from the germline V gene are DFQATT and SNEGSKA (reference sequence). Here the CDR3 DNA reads TGCAGTGCTAGCGAGGACAGGATCTATGGCTACACCTTC. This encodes CSASEDRIYGYTF.

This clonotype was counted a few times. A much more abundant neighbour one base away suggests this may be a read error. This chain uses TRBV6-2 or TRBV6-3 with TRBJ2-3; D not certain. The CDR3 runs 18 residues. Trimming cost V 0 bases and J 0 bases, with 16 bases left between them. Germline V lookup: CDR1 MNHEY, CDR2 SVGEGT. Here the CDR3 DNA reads TGTGCCAGCAGTTACTCCCCCTATGGATACCTCAGCACAGATACGCAGTATTTT. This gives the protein CASSYSPYGYLSTDTQYF.

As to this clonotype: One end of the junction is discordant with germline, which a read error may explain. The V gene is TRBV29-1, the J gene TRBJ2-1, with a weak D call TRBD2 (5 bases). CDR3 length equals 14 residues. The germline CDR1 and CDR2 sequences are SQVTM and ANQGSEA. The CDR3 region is CSVEDPRRYNEQFF. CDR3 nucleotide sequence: TGTAGCGTTGAAGACCCTCGGAGGTACAATGAACAGTTCTTC.

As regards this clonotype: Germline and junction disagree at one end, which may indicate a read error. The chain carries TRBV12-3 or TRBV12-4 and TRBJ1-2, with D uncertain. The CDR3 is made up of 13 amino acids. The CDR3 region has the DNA TGTGCCAGCACTTTTAGGGCTTCCTATGGTTACACCTTC. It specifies CASTFRASYGYTF.

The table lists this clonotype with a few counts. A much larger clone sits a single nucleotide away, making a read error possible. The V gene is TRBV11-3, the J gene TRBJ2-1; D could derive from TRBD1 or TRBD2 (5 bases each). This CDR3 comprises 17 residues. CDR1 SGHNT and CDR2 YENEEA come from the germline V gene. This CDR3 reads CASSPQNLVGVDNGQFF. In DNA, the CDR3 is TGTGCCAGCAGCCCGCAAAATCTAGTGGGGGTTGACAATGGGCAGTTCTTC.

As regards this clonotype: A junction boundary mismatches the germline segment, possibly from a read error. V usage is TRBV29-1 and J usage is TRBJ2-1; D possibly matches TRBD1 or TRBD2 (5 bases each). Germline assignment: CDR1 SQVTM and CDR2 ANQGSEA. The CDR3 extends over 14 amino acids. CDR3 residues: CNVETGRALNEQFF. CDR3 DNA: TGTAACGTTGAAACGGGACGCGCTCTCAATGAGCAGTTCTTC.

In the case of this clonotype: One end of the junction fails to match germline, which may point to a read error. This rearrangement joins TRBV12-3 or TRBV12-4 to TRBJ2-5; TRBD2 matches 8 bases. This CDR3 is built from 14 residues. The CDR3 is CASSLSGGQGTQYF. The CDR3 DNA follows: TGTGCTAGCAGTTTAAGCGGGGGACAAGGGACCCAGTACTTC.

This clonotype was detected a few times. This chain's CDR3 is CASRPGVSGANVLTF. The CDR3 nucleotides read TGTGCCAGCAGACCAGGAGTGTCTGGGGCCAACGTCCTGACTTTC. The rearrangement joins TRBV2 to TRBJ2-6; no firm D call. Per the germline V gene, CDR1 is SNHLY and CDR2 is FYNNEI. V was cut by 6 bases and J by 1 base, with 10 bases left in between. This CDR3 has 15 residues.

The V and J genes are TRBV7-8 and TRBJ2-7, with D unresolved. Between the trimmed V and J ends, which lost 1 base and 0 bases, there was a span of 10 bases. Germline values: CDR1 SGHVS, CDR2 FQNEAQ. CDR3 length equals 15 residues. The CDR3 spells CASSLEWGNSYEQYF. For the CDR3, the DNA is TGTGCCAGCAGCTTAGAGTGGGGAAACTCCTACGAGCAGTACTTC.

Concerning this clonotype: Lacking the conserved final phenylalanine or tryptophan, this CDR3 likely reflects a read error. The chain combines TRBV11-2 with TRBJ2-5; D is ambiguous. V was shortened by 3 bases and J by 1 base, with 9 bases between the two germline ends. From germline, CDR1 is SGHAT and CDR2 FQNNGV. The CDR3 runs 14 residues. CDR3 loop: CASSFGAFQETQYY. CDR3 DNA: TGTGCCAGCAGCTTCGGTGCTTTCCAAGAGACCCAGTACTAC.

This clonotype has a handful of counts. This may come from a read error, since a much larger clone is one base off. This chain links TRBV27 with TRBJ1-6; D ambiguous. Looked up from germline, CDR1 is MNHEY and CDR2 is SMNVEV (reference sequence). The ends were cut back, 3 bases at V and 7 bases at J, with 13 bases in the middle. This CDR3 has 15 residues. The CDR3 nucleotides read TGTGCCAGCAGTTTGACATGGACCGGCAATTCACCCCTCCACTTT. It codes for CASSLTWTGNSPLHF.